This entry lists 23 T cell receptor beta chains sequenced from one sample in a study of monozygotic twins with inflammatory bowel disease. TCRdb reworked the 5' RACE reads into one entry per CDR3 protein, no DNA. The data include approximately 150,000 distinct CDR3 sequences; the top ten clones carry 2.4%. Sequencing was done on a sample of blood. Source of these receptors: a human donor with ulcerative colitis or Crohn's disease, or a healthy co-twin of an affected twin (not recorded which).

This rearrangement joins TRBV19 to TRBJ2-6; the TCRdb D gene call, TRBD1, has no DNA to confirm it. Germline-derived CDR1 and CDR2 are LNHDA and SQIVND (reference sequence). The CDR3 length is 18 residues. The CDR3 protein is CASSIVQGMSSGANVLTF.

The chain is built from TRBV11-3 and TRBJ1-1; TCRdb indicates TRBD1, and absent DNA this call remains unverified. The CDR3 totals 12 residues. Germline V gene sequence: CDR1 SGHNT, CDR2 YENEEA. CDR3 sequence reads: CASSLGTGQAFF.

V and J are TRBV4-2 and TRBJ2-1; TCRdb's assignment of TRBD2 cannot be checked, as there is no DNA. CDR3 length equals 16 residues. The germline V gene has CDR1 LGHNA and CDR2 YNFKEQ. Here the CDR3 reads CASSQATSGAPGEQFF.

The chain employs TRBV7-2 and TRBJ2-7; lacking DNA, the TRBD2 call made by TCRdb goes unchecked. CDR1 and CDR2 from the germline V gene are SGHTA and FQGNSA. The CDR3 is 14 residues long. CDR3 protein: CASSYSRGTNEQYF.

CDR3 in amino acids: CSARDWSLGAGQPQHF. The V and J genes are TRBV20-1 and TRBJ1-5; TCRdb's assignment of TRBD1 cannot be checked, as there is no DNA. CDR1 DFQATT and CDR2 SNEGSKA come from the germline V gene (reference sequence). This CDR3 has 16 residues.

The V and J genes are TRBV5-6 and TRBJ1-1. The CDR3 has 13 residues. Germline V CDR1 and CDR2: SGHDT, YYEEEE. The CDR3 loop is CASSFDRNTEAFF.

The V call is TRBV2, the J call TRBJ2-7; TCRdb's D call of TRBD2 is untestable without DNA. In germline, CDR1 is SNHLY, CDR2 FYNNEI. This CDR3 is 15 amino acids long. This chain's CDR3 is CASSERALAGYEQYF.

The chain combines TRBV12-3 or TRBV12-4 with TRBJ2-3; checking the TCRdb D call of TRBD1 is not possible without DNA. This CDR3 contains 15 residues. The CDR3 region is CASSLGGRITDTQYF.

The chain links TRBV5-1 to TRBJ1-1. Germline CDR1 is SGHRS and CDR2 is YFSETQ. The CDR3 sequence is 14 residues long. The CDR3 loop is CASSLSGLNVEAFF.

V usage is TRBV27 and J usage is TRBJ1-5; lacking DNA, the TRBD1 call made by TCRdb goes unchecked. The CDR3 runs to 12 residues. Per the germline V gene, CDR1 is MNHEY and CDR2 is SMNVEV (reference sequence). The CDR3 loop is CASSFQQGPQHF.

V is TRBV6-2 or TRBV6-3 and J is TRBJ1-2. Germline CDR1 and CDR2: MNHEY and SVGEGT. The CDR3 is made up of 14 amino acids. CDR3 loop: CASSYSRTAGGYTF.

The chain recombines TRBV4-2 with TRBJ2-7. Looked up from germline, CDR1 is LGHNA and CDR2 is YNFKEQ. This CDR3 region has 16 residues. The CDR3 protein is CASSQAGNPVSYEQYF.

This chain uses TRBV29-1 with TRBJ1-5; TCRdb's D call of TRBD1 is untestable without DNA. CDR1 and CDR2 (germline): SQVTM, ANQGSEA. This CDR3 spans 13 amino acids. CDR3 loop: CSVGRGNGQPQHF. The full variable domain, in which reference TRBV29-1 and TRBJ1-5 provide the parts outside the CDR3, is SAVISQKPSRDICQRGTSLTIQCQVDSQVTMMFWYRQQPGQSLTLIATANQGSEATYESGFVIDKFPISRPNLTFSTLTVSNMSPEDSSIYLCSVGRGNGQPQHFGDGTRLSIL.

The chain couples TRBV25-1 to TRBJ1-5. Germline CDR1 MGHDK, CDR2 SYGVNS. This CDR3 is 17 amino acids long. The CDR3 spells CASRLRTLLEGNQPQHF.

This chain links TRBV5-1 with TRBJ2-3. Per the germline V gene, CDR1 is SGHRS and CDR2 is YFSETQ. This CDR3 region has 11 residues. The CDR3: CASSGGDTQYF.

CDR3 protein: CASSRGPKPYESTDTQYF. This sequence joins TRBV23-1 and TRBJ2-3. TRBV23-1 is noted as an ORF with a role that remains uncertain. This CDR3 comprises 18 residues.

This chain's CDR3 is CASSEAGRQGNGAGELFF. V usage is TRBV2 and J usage is TRBJ2-2; TCRdb's D call, TRBD1, is unchecked because there is no DNA. The CDR3 has 18 amino acids. Per the germline V gene, CDR1 is SNHLY and CDR2 is FYNNEI.

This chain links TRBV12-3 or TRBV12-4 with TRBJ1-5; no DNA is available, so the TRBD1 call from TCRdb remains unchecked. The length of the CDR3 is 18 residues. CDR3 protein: CASSSGQSHQLRNQPQHF.

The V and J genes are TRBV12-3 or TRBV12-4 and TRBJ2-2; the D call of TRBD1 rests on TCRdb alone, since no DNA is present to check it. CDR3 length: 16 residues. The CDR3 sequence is CASQKGAVEGTGELFF.

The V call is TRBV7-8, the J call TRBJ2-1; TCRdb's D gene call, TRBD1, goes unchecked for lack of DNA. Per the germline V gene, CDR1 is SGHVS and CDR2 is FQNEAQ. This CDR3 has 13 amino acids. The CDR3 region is CASSITGGNEQFF.

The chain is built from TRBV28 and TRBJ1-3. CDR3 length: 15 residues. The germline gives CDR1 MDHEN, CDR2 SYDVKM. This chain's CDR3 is CASSFGGVGLQTIYF.

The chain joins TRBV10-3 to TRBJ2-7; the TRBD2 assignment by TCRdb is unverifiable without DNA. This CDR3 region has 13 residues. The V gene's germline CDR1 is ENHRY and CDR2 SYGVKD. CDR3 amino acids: CATNSGGTYEQYF.

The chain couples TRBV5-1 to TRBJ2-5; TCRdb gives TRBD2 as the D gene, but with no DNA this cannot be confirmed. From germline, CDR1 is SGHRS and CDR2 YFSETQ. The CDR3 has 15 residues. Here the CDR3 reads CASSFSPGGRETQYF.